The T cell receptor beta chain under discussion was sequenced for a study of regulatory T cells in long-lasting Graves disease. CDR3 length equals 15 residues. V shed 6 bases and J 5 bases; nucleotides not matched to a gene: 12. Assembly of TCR beta libraries relied on iRepertoire HTBI primers together with Arm-PCR of CDR3 regions. A single record per CDR3 protein comes from TCRdb applying MiXCR to the multiplex PCR reads. The sample yields around 420,000 distinct CDR3 sequences, approximately 15% seen once. Time point indicated: newly diagnosed GD, antithyroid drugs for less than 3 months. Following extraction of RNA from PBMCs, that RNA was used to make the TCR library. Whole-study findings and limits: Preferential use of TRBV28, TRBJ1-2 and TRBJ2-5 was seen in persistent disease.

As concerns this clonotype: Its specificity is unknown. Just one base apart from a much larger clone, this may be a read error.

In addition, the sample was reused for a study of T cells in Graves' hyperthyroidism and ophthalmopathy.

The sample here was peripheral blood mononuclear cells (PBMCs), taken at new diagnosis, from a patient treated with antithyroid drugs. This TCR derives from a woman aged 40 to 55 with Graves disease. V is TRBV12-3 or TRBV12-4 and J is TRBJ2-7; 8 bases align to TRBD1. CDR3 DNA sequence: TGTGCCAGCAGCAAGACAGGGGATAGCCCCCACGAGCAGTACTTC. Its protein is CASSKTGDSPHEQYF.